The 27 T cell receptor beta chains in this list originate from one sample, sequenced in a study of T cell responses to AZD1222 COVID-19 vaccine. TCRdb's table, derived via immunoSEQ multiplex PCR, lists solely in-frame clones and lacks some. Of fewer than 110,000 clones detected, around 90% appear once; the ten largest clones hold around 4.5%. Specimen: peripheral blood, collected on day 0 of AZD1222 vaccination. Every receptor here comes from an adult in good health.

The rearrangement uses TRBV28 and TRBJ1-1; D is undetermined. There are 13 residues in the CDR3. Trimming left V 0 bases short and J 2 bases short, with 4 bases between. Germline lookup yields CDR1 MDHEN and CDR2 SYDVKM. This CDR3 is CASSLWGNTEAFF. The CDR3 DNA sequence: TGTGCCAGCAGTTTATGGGGCAACACTGAAGCTTTCTTT.

This sequence joins TRBV9 and TRBJ2-2; the D is unclear. This CDR3 spans 13 amino acids. The V gene's germline CDR1 is SGDLS and CDR2 YYNGEE. The V end was cut by 2 bases, the J end by 9 bases, with 11 bases between. This chain's CDR3 is CASSVNPDRELFF. Here the CDR3 DNA reads TGTGCCAGCAGCGTCAATCCGGACCGGGAGCTGTTTTTT. The full variable domain, its missing parts supplied by reference TRBV9 and TRBJ2-2, is DSGVTQTPKHLITATGQRVTLRCSPRSGDLSVYWYQQSLDQGLQFLIQYYNGEERAKGNILERFSAQQFPDLHSELNLSSLELGDSALYFCASSVNPDRELFFGEGSRLTVL.

The chain uses TRBV5-5 and TRBJ1-2, with D possibly TRBD1 on 5 matching bases. The ends were cut back, 1 base at V and 5 bases at J, with 9 bases in the middle. Germline-derived CDR1 and CDR2 are SGHKS and YYEKEE (reference sequence). This CDR3 is 13 amino acids long. Here the CDR3 reads CASSLLQVYGYTF. CDR3 nucleotide sequence: TGTGCCAGCAGCTTGTTACAGGTTTATGGCTACACCTTC.

This clone has just a few counts. The DNA for the CDR3 is TGTGCCAGCAGCTGGGGGAGGGGGACAGCTAACTATGGCTACACCTTC. This translates into CASSWGRGTANYGYTF. The chain employs TRBV7-6 and TRBJ1-2; 7 positions match TRBD1. Per germline, CDR1 SGHVS and CDR2 FNYEAQ. This CDR3 is built from 16 residues. The V and J ends lost 4 bases and 0 bases, in that order; junction bases with no gene match: 8.

The rearrangement joins TRBV4-3 to TRBJ1-1; the D is unclear. Trimming removed 0 bases at V and 1 base at J, with 9 bases between. This CDR3 is 15 amino acids long. Germline V CDR1 and CDR2: LGHNA, YSLEER. The CDR3 sequence is CASSQDYAGNTEAFF. The CDR3 DNA follows: TGCGCCAGCAGCCAAGATTACGCCGGGAACACTGAAGCTTTCTTT.

V usage is TRBV29-1 and J usage is TRBJ2-2, with TRBD2 as a possible D gene (5 bases). The CDR3 consists of 12 residues. Trimming cost V 7 bases and J 3 bases, with 9 bases left between them. Germline loops: CDR1 SQVTM, CDR2 ANQGSEA. CDR3 coding DNA: TGCAGCGCCCGGCGGGACACCGGGGAGCTGTTTTTT. This translates into CSARRDTGELFF.

The chain joins TRBV19 to TRBJ2-1; D is undetermined. From germline, CDR1 is LNHDA and CDR2 SQIVND (reference sequence). The CDR3 has 14 amino acids. V lost 8 bases to trimming and J lost 0 bases, with 11 bases between them. The CDR3: CASAWGISYNEQFF. The CDR3 DNA is TGTGCCAGTGCTTGGGGTATCTCCTACAATGAGCAGTTCTTC.

The rearrangement uses TRBV7-2 and TRBJ1-2; D unclear. The germline V gene has CDR1 SGHTA and CDR2 FQGNSA. The CDR3 has 15 amino acids. Trimming took 1 base from V and 5 from J, leaving 14 bases between them. CDR3 sequence: CASSLGQAGGYGYTF. Written as DNA, the CDR3 is TGTGCCAGCAGCTTAGGGCAGGCCGGAGGATATGGCTACACCTTC. The full variable domain, with the rest looked up from reference TRBV7-2 and TRBJ1-2, is GAGVSQSPSNKVTEKGKDVELRCDPISGHTALYWYRQSLGQGLEFLIYFQGNSAPDKSGLPSDRFSAERTGGSVSTLTIQRTQQEDSAVYLCASSLGQAGGYGYTFGSGTRLTVV.

The chain joins TRBV27 to TRBJ1-2; the match to TRBD1 covers 8 bases. The CDR3 has 16 amino acids. V lost 6 bases to trimming and J lost 0 bases; unmatched junction nucleotides: 9. The germline gives CDR1 MNHEY, CDR2 SMNVEV (reference sequence). As DNA, the CDR3 is TGTGCCAGCAGACCCGACGGGACAGGCGCTAACTATGGCTACACCTTC. Translating gives CASRPDGTGANYGYTF.

This clone came up once. V usage is TRBV4-3 and J usage is TRBJ1-5; 9 bases match TRBD1. CDR1 and CDR2 from the germline V gene are LGHNA and YSLEER. This CDR3 has 16 residues. V shed 0 bases and J 7 bases; nucleotides not matched to a gene: 7. The CDR3 DNA follows: TGCGCCAGCAGCCAAGATGTGGGACAGGGAGGGCAGCCCCAGCATTTT. Translation gives CASSQDVGQGGQPQHF.

This chain links TRBV9 with TRBJ1-3, with 7 bases that match TRBD1. Trimming removed 0 bases from V and 4 bases from J; junction bases left unmatched: 4. This CDR3 region has 15 residues. Germline CDR1 reads SGDLS; CDR2 reads YYNGEE. CDR3 DNA: TGTGCCAGCAGCGTAGAGGGGGCGACAGGAAACACCATATATTTT. Its translation: CASSVEGATGNTIYF.

The chain is built from TRBV30 and TRBJ2-7; D is undetermined. The CDR3 sequence is 13 residues long. V was pared by 2 bases and J by 1 base, with 9 bases between. Germline-derived CDR1 and CDR2 are GTSNPN and SVGIG (reference sequence). The CDR3 spells CAWSLGVSYEQYF. The DNA for the CDR3 is TGTGCCTGGAGTTTAGGCGTATCCTACGAGCAGTACTTC.

This chain uses TRBV11-2 with TRBJ2-2, with D possibly TRBD2 on 5 matching bases. V was trimmed by 1 base and J by 6 bases, leaving 15 bases between them. This CDR3 is 16 amino acids long. Germline CDR1 is SGHAT and CDR2 is FQNNGV. CDR3 sequence reads: CASSLVLAIGAGELFF. The CDR3 nucleotides are TGTGCCAGCAGCTTAGTCCTAGCTATAGGTGCCGGGGAGCTGTTTTTT.

The chain joins TRBV18 to TRBJ1-1, with D uncertain. The CDR3 contains 13 residues. Between the trimmed V and J ends, which lost 5 bases and 0 bases, there was a span of 7 bases. Looked up from germline, CDR1 is KGHSH and CDR2 is LQKENI. In DNA, the CDR3 is TGTGCCAGCTCAGCCCCGGTGAACACTGAAGCTTTCTTT. It translates to CASSAPVNTEAFF.

This chain joins TRBV3-1 (or the pseudogene TRBV3-2) and TRBJ1-2, with 8 nucleotides matching TRBD1. This CDR3 has 17 residues. Germline V CDR1 and CDR2: LGHDT, YNNKEL (reference sequence). V shed 1 base and J 8 bases; nucleotides not matched to a gene: 15. CDR3 amino acids: CASSQAHEQGAGGGYTF. In DNA, the CDR3 is TGTGCCAGCAGCCAAGCCCATGAACAAGGAGCAGGGGGCGGCTACACCTTC.

The chain carries TRBV6-2 or TRBV6-3 and TRBJ1-2; TRBD1 agrees at 9 bases. This CDR3 comprises 15 residues. The germline V gene encodes CDR1 MNHEY and CDR2 SVGEGT. V lost 4 bases to trimming and J lost 6 bases; unmatched junction nucleotides: 9. CDR3 sequence (DNA): TGTGCCAGCAGTTCGTCGGACAGGGGCGGGAATGGCTACACCTTC. Protein sequence: CASSSSDRGGNGYTF.

A single count supports this clone. This chain uses TRBV7-3 with TRBJ1-2, with D possibly TRBD1 on 5 matching bases. Germline values: CDR1 SGHTA, CDR2 FQGTGA. The CDR3 length is 16 residues. Trimming left V 5 bases short and J 4 bases short, with 20 bases between. The DNA for the CDR3 is TGTGCCAGCAGCGCCCAACACGGGGCAGGGCCCTATGGCTACACCTTC. Residues: CASSAQHGAGPYGYTF.

This clone was counted only a few times. The chain has TRBV12-5 and TRBJ2-2; TRBD1 is a possible D gene (5 bases). Germline CDR1 LGHNT, CDR2 FRNRAP. V lost 4 bases, J lost 6 bases, and 15 bases lay in between. The CDR3 is made up of 15 amino acids. The CDR3, as DNA: TGTGCTAGTGGTTCTCAACTTCAGGGTCCCGGGGAGCTGTTTTTT. This sequence encodes CASGSQLQGPGELFF.

The CDR3: CASSVKSGLEVYNEQFF. CDR3 bases: TGTGCCAGCAGCGTGAAATCGGGACTAGAAGTCTACAATGAGCAGTTCTTC. This chain uses TRBV9 with TRBJ2-1, with TRBD2 identical over 8 bases. The CDR3 sequence is 17 residues long. Trimming took 2 bases from V and 3 from J; bases not matched to a gene: 10. The V gene's germline CDR1 is SGDLS and CDR2 YYNGEE. Drawing the rest from reference TRBV9 and TRBJ2-1, the complete variable domain is DSGVTQTPKHLITATGQRVTLRCSPRSGDLSVYWYQQSLDQGLQFLIQYYNGEERAKGNILERFSAQQFPDLHSELNLSSLELGDSALYFCASSVKSGLEVYNEQFFGPGTRLTVL.

This chain uses TRBV4-2 with TRBJ2-7, with D perhaps matching TRBD1 (5 bases). Trimming cost V 0 bases and J 2 bases, with 8 bases left between them. CDR1 and CDR2 from the germline V gene are LGHNA and YNFKEQ. The CDR3 is 14 residues long. CDR3 sequence: CASSQEAGTYEQYF. The CDR3 DNA reads as TGTGCCAGCAGCCAAGAGGCAGGGACCTACGAGCAGTACTTC.

The CDR3 nucleotides are TGTGCCAGCAGCTTAGAGGGGAGGAAGAATCAGCCCCAGCATTTT. Translated, it gives CASSLEGRKNQPQHF. This chain connects TRBV7-9 to TRBJ1-5; maybe TRBD1 (5 bases). The germline gives CDR1 SEHNR, CDR2 FQNEAQ (reference sequence). V was pared by 1 base and J by 4 bases, with 11 bases between. CDR3 length: 15 amino acids. Supplemented by reference TRBV7-9 and TRBJ1-5, the full variable domain reads DTGVSQNPRHKITKRGQNVTFRCDPISEHNRLYWYRQTLGQGPEFLTYFQNEAQLEKSRLLSDRFSAERPKGSFSTLEIQRTEQGDSAMYLCASSLEGRKNQPQHFGDGTRLSIL.

J is TRBJ2-1 and V is TRBV28; TRBD2 aligns across 7 bases. CDR3 length equals 15 residues. Germline V gene lookup returns CDR1 MDHEN and CDR2 SYDVKM. Trimming at V came to 8 bases and at J to 0 bases, leaving 7 bases not matched to a gene. CDR3 sequence: CASFGAGSSYNEQFF. Written as DNA, the CDR3 is TGTGCCAGCTTCGGAGCGGGAAGCTCCTACAATGAGCAGTTCTTC.

This clone came up once. The rearrangement uses TRBV4-2 and TRBJ2-4; 10 bases map to TRBD2. V lost 3 bases to trimming and J lost 4 bases; unmatched junction nucleotides: 6. This CDR3 has 16 residues. Germline V CDR1 and CDR2: LGHNA, YNFKEQ. The DNA for the CDR3 is TGTGCCAGCAGCCAGCCAGCGGGAGGGGGGAAAAACATTCAGTACTTC. It specifies CASSQPAGGGKNIQYF.

This CDR3 is CASSRQGAYEQYF. DNA of the CDR3: TGCGCCAGCAGCAGACAGGGGGCTTACGAGCAGTACTTC. The chain combines TRBV5-1 with TRBJ2-7, with 10 bases fitting TRBD1. Germline assignment: CDR1 SGHRS and CDR2 YFSETQ. This CDR3 comprises 13 residues. V trimming: 4 bases; J trimming: 4 bases; junction bases outside the gene matches: 2.

The rearrangement links TRBV27 to TRBJ1-5; weak D call: TRBD1 (5 bases). This CDR3 contains 14 residues. CDR1 and CDR2 (germline): MNHEY, SMNVEV (reference sequence). V was clipped by 0 bases and J by 10 bases, with 13 bases between them. In DNA, the CDR3 is TGTGCCAGCAGTTTATCGTGGGGGGTTAAACCCCAGCATTTT. Its protein is CASSLSWGVKPQHF.

V usage is TRBV10-3 and J usage is TRBJ1-3; possibly TRBD1 for D (5 bases). V was pared by 11 bases and J by 0 bases, with 14 bases between. Germline loops: CDR1 ENHRY, CDR2 SYGVKD. The CDR3 is 14 amino acids. CDR3 nucleotides: TGTGCCGCACTGACCGGGACCTCTGGAAACACCATATATTTT. Its protein product is CAALTGTSGNTIYF.

This chain uses TRBV19 with TRBJ2-7; D not resolved. With 1 base removed from V and 3 bases from J, the gap between germline ends came to 4 bases. Germline V gene lookup returns CDR1 LNHDA and CDR2 SQIVND (reference sequence). The CDR3 has 12 amino acids. CDR3: CASSIGGYEQYF. The CDR3, as DNA: TGTGCCAGTAGTATAGGGGGCTACGAGCAGTACTTC.